This TCR beta chain was captured by sequencing in a study of naive and memory T cell subsets. Overall study results and limits: Expression changes during T cell differentiation may affect RNA-based TCR counts. Especially in CD8 cells, naive repertoires contained a few larger clonotypes, possibly CD45RA-re-expressing memory cells.

Trimming removed 2 bases from V and 3 bases from J; junction bases left unmatched: 6. The CDR3 contains 15 residues. Germline values: CDR1 DFQATT, CDR2 SNEGSKA (reference sequence). Both TRBC1 and TRBC2 were covered by a beta constant-region primer of two equimolar oligonucleotides. Nested alpha and beta constant-region primers with the SP2 primer drove four PCR rounds on ligated cDNA. An oligonucleotide with the SP2 primer and a 12-nucleotide UMI was ligated to the cDNA 3' end. TCRdb reanalysed the UMI-ligation and nested PCR reads using MiXCR and keeps one entry per CDR3 protein. The table has about 90,000 distinct CDR3 sequences, around 11% seen once. Overnight CMV lysate stimulation of fresh PBMCs defined donor CMV status by CD4+ IFNgamma. This clonotype was recorded at least ten times. The antigen remains unidentified.

Sample: naive CD4+ T cells from blood. The chain links TRBV20-1 to TRBJ2-3; TRBD1 agrees at 9 bases. The sequence derives from a human donor in good health. The DNA for the CDR3 is TGCAGTGCTAGATGGAAGGGACAGGGTACAGATACGCAGTATTTT. Protein: CSARWKGQGTDTQYF.